The subject of this entry is one T cell receptor beta chain. Additional DNA sequences in this sample encode the identical CDR3. This sample was included in a study of blood T cell repertoires in COVID-19. Study-wide background: PBMCs, B-cell-depleted T cells, or T cells were the source of the cDNA or gDNA that made up the material.

Repertoires were generated with immunoSEQ multiplex PCR, while TCRdb's copy carries only in-frame clones and drops some. The sample consists of some 160,000 clones, about four fifths of them appearing once. Sequenced: peripheral blood. The receptor was isolated from a woman of 80 years or more with acute or convalescent COVID-19.

CDR3 bases: TGCGCCAGCACGGGGACAGCGAACACTGAAGCTTTCTTT. The encoded protein is CASTGTANTEAFF. This sequence joins TRBV5-1 and TRBJ1-1; 7 bases are a match to TRBD1. CDR1 SGHRS and CDR2 YFSETQ come from the germline V gene. J gave up 1 base and V 6 bases, and 3 bases lay outside the gene matches. CDR3 length: 13 residues.